These 31 T cell receptor beta chains originate from one sample sequenced in a study of T cell responses to AZD1222 COVID-19 vaccine. TCRdb keeps only in-frame clones here, not all; method: immunoSEQ multiplex PCR. The table records some 130,000 clones, approximately 90% of them present only once. The material was peripheral blood, obtained on day 0 of AZD1222 vaccination. The receptor set was obtained from an adult in good health.

The rearrangement links TRBV4-1 to TRBJ2-3, with 9 bases that match TRBD2. This CDR3 is built from 18 residues. Germline CDR1 and CDR2: MGHRA and YSYEKL. V lost 1 base and J lost 0; bases outside the gene matches: 8. In nucleotides, the CDR3 is TGCGCCAGCAGCCAAGTTAGCGGGAGAGCCTCTAGCACAGATACGCAGTATTTT. Residues: CASSQVSGRASSTDTQYF.

This rearrangement joins TRBV7-2 to TRBJ1-2; D perhaps matches TRBD1 (5 bases). V lost 5 bases and J 3 bases, leaving 13 bases between the germline ends. Germline lookup yields CDR1 SGHTA and CDR2 FQGNSA. CDR3 length: 14 amino acids. CDR3 DNA: TGTGCCAGCAGCCCTGGGGGAGGCGACTATGGCTACACCTTC. Amino acid sequence: CASSPGGGDYGYTF.

CDR3 region: CASSPILPGGNTIYF. For the CDR3, the DNA is TGTGCCAGCAGCCCGATTTTGCCTGGCGGAAACACCATATATTTT. The genes are TRBV7-8 and TRBJ1-3; D remains ambiguous. CDR1 is SGHVS, CDR2 FQNEAQ, per germline. This CDR3 region has 15 residues. Trimming took 5 bases from V and 4 from J, leaving 15 bases between them.

The chain recombines TRBV18 with TRBJ2-7, with D uncertain. The germline V gene has CDR1 KGHSH and CDR2 LQKENI. There are 14 residues in the CDR3. The V end was cut by 6 bases, the J end by 5 bases, with 17 bases between. In nucleotides, the CDR3 is TGTGCCAGCTCCCTTTCGGCTCAAGGCGACGAGCAGTACTTC. Protein product: CASSLSAQGDEQYF.

This sequence joins TRBV5-1 and TRBJ2-5; weak D call: TRBD2 (6 bases). The CDR3 has 13 amino acids. Deletions cut 4 bases from V and 3 bases from J, with 10 bases between. Looked up from germline, CDR1 is SGHRS and CDR2 is YFSETQ. The CDR3 sequence: CASSRRVEETQYF. The CDR3 DNA reads as TGCGCCAGCAGCCGGAGGGTGGAAGAGACCCAGTACTTC.

V and J are TRBV19 and TRBJ1-1; D unresolved. Germline V CDR1 and CDR2: LNHDA, SQIVND (reference sequence). V lost 5 bases and J 2 bases, leaving 9 bases between the germline ends. The CDR3 totals 13 residues. CDR3 amino acids: CASSEHINTEAFF. Here the CDR3 DNA reads TGTGCCAGTAGTGAACACATCAACACTGAAGCTTTCTTT.

This chain connects TRBV4-1 to TRBJ1-5; D gene uncertain. Germline V gene sequence: CDR1 MGHRA, CDR2 YSYEKL. The CDR3 runs to 18 residues. The V end lost 0 bases, the J end lost 2 bases, and 17 bases lay between the germline ends. CDR3 in DNA: TGCGCCAGCAGCCAAGATTTCTTTGGTGGAGGCGGCAATCAGCCCCAGCATTTT. Translating it yields CASSQDFFGGGGNQPQHF.

The V call is TRBV2, the J call TRBJ2-5; TRBD2 matches at 8 bases. V dropped 5 bases and J dropped 1; count of bases not matched to a gene: 6. The CDR3 has 15 residues. The V gene's germline CDR1 is SNHLY and CDR2 FYNNEI. CDR3 protein: CASSLAGNFQETQYF. CDR3 DNA: TGTGCCAGCAGTTTAGCGGGGAACTTCCAAGAGACCCAGTACTTC.

The rearrangement uses TRBV5-8 and TRBJ2-5; 8 positions match TRBD2. Germline lookup yields CDR1 SGHTS and CDR2 YDEGEE. This CDR3 contains 16 residues. Losses at the gene ends were 4 bases for V and 0 bases for J; bases not matched to a gene: 8. The CDR3 region is CASSTGTSANQETQYF. As DNA, the CDR3 is TGTGCCAGCAGCACCGGGACTAGTGCTAACCAAGAGACCCAGTACTTC.

The chain has TRBV6-5 and TRBJ1-1, with D possibly being TRBD1 (5 bases). Germline V gene data show CDR1 as MNHEY and CDR2 as SVGAGI. The CDR3 has 14 residues. The germline V and J ends were trimmed by 3 bases and 4 bases, with 12 bases remaining between them. In DNA, the CDR3 is TGTGCCAGCAGTTATAAGGGGAGTTCCACTGAAGCTTTCTTT. It specifies CASSYKGSSTEAFF.

The chain carries TRBV10-1 and TRBJ2-1; TRBD2 might be the D (6 bases). Germline V CDR1 and CDR2: WNHNN, SYGVQD (reference sequence). V was shortened by 5 bases and J by 0 bases, with 11 bases between the two germline ends. The CDR3 loop spans 15 amino acids. As DNA, the CDR3 is TGCGCCAGCAGTCGGGGACTTTTCTCCTACAATGAGCAGTTCTTC. This gives the protein CASSRGLFSYNEQFF.

In its sample, this clone was seen a few times. The chain couples TRBV7-8 to TRBJ1-1; D is uncertain. The germline gives CDR1 SGHVS, CDR2 FQNEAQ. The CDR3 is 13 amino acids. Trimming cost V 6 bases and J 2 bases, with 10 bases left between them. The chain's CDR3 is CASRTGSNTEAFF. The CDR3 DNA follows: TGTGCCAGCAGAACCGGGAGCAACACTGAAGCTTTCTTT. The variable domain in full, with the rest retrieved from reference TRBV7-8 and TRBJ1-1, is GAGVSQSPRYKVAKRGQDVALRCDPISGHVSLFWYQQALGQGPEFLTYFQNEAQLDKSGLPSDRFFAERPEGSVSTLKIQRTQQEDSAVYLCASRTGSNTEAFFGQGTRLTVV.

V is TRBV6-2 or TRBV6-3 and J is TRBJ1-5, with TRBD1 as a possible D gene (5 bases). CDR3 length equals 20 residues. Trimming stripped 0 bases from V and 0 bases from J, with 21 bases between. The V gene's germline CDR1 is MNHEY and CDR2 SVGEGT. CDR3 DNA: TGTGCCAGCAGTTACTCCACAGTGCTGCGGGGGGGAGATAGCAATCAGCCCCAGCATTTT. Its translation is CASSYSTVLRGGDSNQPQHF.

This clone was seen a single time. The V and J genes are TRBV3-1 (or the pseudogene TRBV3-2) and TRBJ1-5, with 9 bases lining up with TRBD1. The CDR3 contains 15 residues. Germline CDR1 and CDR2: LGHDT and YNNKEL (reference sequence). Trimming at V came to 1 base and at J to 3 bases, leaving 1 base not matched to a gene. CDR3 in DNA: TGTGCCAGCAGCCAAGGGACAGGGGCCAATCAGCCCCAGCATTTT. Amino acids: CASSQGTGANQPQHF.

The rearrangement joins TRBV27 to TRBJ1-1, with a tentative D call TRBD1 (5 bases). Trimming removed 3 bases at V and 4 bases at J, with 9 bases between. This CDR3 is 13 amino acids long. CDR1 and CDR2 (germline): MNHEY, SMNVEV (reference sequence). CDR3 amino acids: CASSLGVGTEAFF. The CDR3 DNA is TGTGCCAGCAGTTTGGGGGTAGGCACTGAAGCTTTCTTT.

The chain employs TRBV7-8 and TRBJ2-2; weak D call: TRBD1 (5 bases). Trimming took off 7 bases at V and 6 bases at J, with 21 bases between the two ends. CDR3 size: 16 residues. CDR1 is SGHVS and CDR2 is FQNEAQ in the germline V gene. CDR3: CASKYPGPTYPGELFF. CDR3 DNA: TGTGCCAGCAAATACCCAGGGCCTACCTACCCCGGGGAGCTGTTTTTT.

The chain links TRBV6-1 to TRBJ1-5; D possibly corresponds to TRBD1 (6 bases). The CDR3 extends over 15 amino acids. The V gene's germline CDR1 is MNHNS and CDR2 SASEGT. V was trimmed by 2 bases and J by 4 bases, leaving 12 bases between them. CDR3 in DNA: TGTGCCAGCAGTGAAATATGGACAGTTAATCAGCCCCAGCATTTT. It is translated as CASSEIWTVNQPQHF.

The rearrangement uses TRBV3-1 (or the pseudogene TRBV3-2) and TRBJ1-3; the D is unclear. V lost 2 bases to trimming and J lost 8 bases, with 13 bases between them. Germline CDR1 reads LGHDT; CDR2 reads YNNKEL (reference sequence). This CDR3 is built from 14 residues. The CDR3 sequence is CASSQFLGRYTIYF. In nucleotides, the CDR3 is TGTGCCAGCAGCCAATTTTTGGGCCGCTACACCATATATTTT.

The chain couples TRBV19 to TRBJ1-5, with 9 nucleotides matching TRBD1. CDR3 length equals 14 residues. Germline V gene lookup returns CDR1 LNHDA and CDR2 SQIVND (reference sequence). After removal of 3 bases from V and 7 bases from J, the junction contained 4 bases not matched to a gene. The CDR3 spells CASSMGTGRQPQHF. The CDR3 DNA reads as TGTGCCAGTAGTATGGGGACAGGGAGGCAGCCCCAGCATTTT. Full variable domain (rest looked up from reference TRBV19 and TRBJ1-5): DGGITQSPKYLFRKEGQNVTLSCEQNLNHDAMYWYRQDPGQGLRLIYYSQIVNDFQKGDIAEGYSVSREKKESFPLTVTSAQKNPTAFYLCASSMGTGRQPQHFGDGTRLSIL.

V usage is TRBV11-2 and J usage is TRBJ2-1, with 7 nucleotides matching TRBD2. The CDR3 loop spans 16 amino acids. Germline CDR1 and CDR2: SGHAT and FQNNGV. The J segment lost 0 bases and the V segment lost 3 bases, leaving 5 bases of the junction unmatched. DNA of the CDR3: TGTGCCAGCAGCTTCCGCGGGGGAATCTCCTACAATGAGCAGTTCTTC. Translation: CASSFRGGISYNEQFF.

The rearrangement links TRBV5-6 to TRBJ1-4; 11 bases match TRBD1. The V segment lost 3 bases and the J segment 2 bases; nucleotides outside the gene matches: 3. Germline assignment: CDR1 SGHDT and CDR2 YYEEEE. The CDR3 is 16 residues long. The DNA for the CDR3 is TGTGCCAGCAGCTGGACAGGGGGCAGTACTAATGAAAAACTGTTTTTT. Translated: CASSWTGGSTNEKLFF.

The V gene is TRBV12-1, the J gene TRBJ2-7; the table assigns TRBD1, which was not confirmed against the DNA. TRBV12-1 is a listed pseudogene. The CDR3 has 16 residues. CDR3 sequence: CASTPVAGQGLYEQYF. The CDR3 region has the DNA TGTGCCAGCACCCCGGTGGCGGGACAGGGCCTTTACGAGCAGTACTTC.

The chain employs TRBV5-4 and TRBJ2-1; 9 bases are a match to TRBD2. Looked up from germline, CDR1 is SGHNT and CDR2 is YYREEE (reference sequence). This CDR3 spans 17 amino acids. Trimming took 4 bases from V and 0 from J; bases not matched to a gene: 8. The CDR3 loop is CASSNGLARYSYNEQFF. The CDR3, as DNA: TGTGCCAGCAGCAACGGACTAGCGAGATACTCCTACAATGAGCAGTTCTTC.

The chain recombines TRBV5-4 with TRBJ1-5; a possible D gene is TRBD1 (5 bases). The germline V and J ends were trimmed by 4 bases and 7 bases, with 18 bases remaining between them. The CDR3 covers 15 residues. From germline, CDR1 is SGHNT and CDR2 YYREEE (reference sequence). The chain's CDR3 is CASSPGTAPGQPQHF. The CDR3 DNA reads TGTGCCAGCAGCCCGGGGACCGCCCCTGGGCAGCCCCAGCATTTT.

The chain combines TRBV11-1 with TRBJ2-3; perhaps TRBD1 as D (5 bases). Germline V gene lookup returns CDR1 SGHAT and CDR2 FQDESV (reference sequence). CDR3 length: 14 residues. V dropped 0 bases and J dropped 1 base, with 5 bases sitting between them. CDR3 in amino acids: CASSLAGGTDTQYF. In DNA, the CDR3 is TGTGCCAGCAGCTTAGCAGGGGGCACAGATACGCAGTATTTT.

The genes are TRBV13 and TRBJ1-1; D is undetermined. V was cut by 1 base and J by 1 base, with 7 bases left in between. CDR1 and CDR2 (germline): PRHDT, FYEKMQ (reference sequence). The CDR3 covers 14 residues. As DNA, the CDR3 is TGTGCCAGCAGCTTAGTTTTAAAGAACACTGAAGCTTTCTTT. Its translation: CASSLVLKNTEAFF.

The DNA of the CDR3 is TGTGCCAGCAGTTACTCGACAGTTAACTATGGCTACACCTTC. This sequence encodes CASSYSTVNYGYTF. The rearrangement links TRBV6-5 to TRBJ1-2, with D possibly being TRBD1 (5 bases). CDR3 size: 14 residues. From germline, CDR1 is MNHEY and CDR2 SVGAGI. Deletions cut 0 bases from V and 1 base from J, with 6 bases between.

For the CDR3, the DNA is TGTGCCAGCAGTTTATGGACAGATACGCAGTATTTT. Its protein is CASSLWTDTQYF. The rearrangement joins TRBV12-3 or TRBV12-4 to TRBJ2-3; D unresolved. This CDR3 has 12 amino acids. Trimming cost V 2 bases and J 3 bases, with 3 bases left between them.

This chain joins TRBV6-5 and TRBJ1-2, with D possibly matching TRBD1 (5 bases). Deletions cut 6 bases from V and 5 bases from J, with 16 bases between. The CDR3 extends over 14 amino acids. CDR1 and CDR2 (germline): MNHEY, SVGAGI. CDR3 in amino acids: CASRIPGTPYGYTF. The DNA of the CDR3 is TGTGCCAGCAGGATCCCTGGGACCCCATATGGCTACACCTTC.

The chain is built from TRBV6-5 and TRBJ2-7; the D gene is possibly TRBD1 (5 bases). There are 12 residues in the CDR3. V was cut by 2 bases and J by 6 bases, with 8 bases left in between. Germline values: CDR1 MNHEY, CDR2 SVGAGI. CDR3 residues: CASSYDSPEQYF. CDR3 bases: TGTGCCAGCAGTTACGACAGCCCCGAGCAGTACTTC.

The chain recombines TRBV9 with TRBJ2-5; D call uncertain. Germline loops: CDR1 SGDLS, CDR2 YYNGEE. Trimming left V 3 bases short and J 3 bases short, with 6 bases between. The CDR3 extends over 12 amino acids. CDR3 residues: CASSEDEETQYF. The CDR3 DNA follows: TGTGCCAGCAGCGAGGACGAAGAGACCCAGTACTTC.